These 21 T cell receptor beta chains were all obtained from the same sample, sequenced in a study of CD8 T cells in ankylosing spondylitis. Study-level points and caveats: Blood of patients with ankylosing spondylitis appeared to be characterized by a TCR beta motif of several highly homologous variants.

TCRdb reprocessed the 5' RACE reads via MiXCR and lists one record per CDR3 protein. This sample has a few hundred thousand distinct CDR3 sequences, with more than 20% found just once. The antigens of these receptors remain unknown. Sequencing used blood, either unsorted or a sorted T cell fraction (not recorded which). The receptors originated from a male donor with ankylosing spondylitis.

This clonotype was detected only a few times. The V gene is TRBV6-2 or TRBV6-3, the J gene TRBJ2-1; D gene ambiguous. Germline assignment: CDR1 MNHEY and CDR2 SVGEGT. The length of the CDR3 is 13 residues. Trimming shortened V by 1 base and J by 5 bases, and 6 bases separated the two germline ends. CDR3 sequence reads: CASSYWINNEQFF. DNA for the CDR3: TGTGCCAGCAGTTACTGGATCAACAATGAGCAGTTCTTC.

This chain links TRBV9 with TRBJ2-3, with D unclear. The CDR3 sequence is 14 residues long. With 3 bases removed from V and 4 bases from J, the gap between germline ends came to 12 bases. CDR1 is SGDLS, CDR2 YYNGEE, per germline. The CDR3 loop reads CASSARQSSDTQYF. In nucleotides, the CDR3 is TGTGCCAGCAGCGCAAGACAATCATCAGATACGCAGTATTTT.

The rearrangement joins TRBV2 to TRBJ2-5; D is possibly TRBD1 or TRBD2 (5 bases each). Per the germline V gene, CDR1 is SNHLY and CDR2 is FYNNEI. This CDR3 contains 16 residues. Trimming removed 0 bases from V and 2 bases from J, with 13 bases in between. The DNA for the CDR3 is TGTGCCAGCAGTGAAGCGCTTGGGACCCTGCAAGAGACCCAGTACTTC. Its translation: CASSEALGTLQETQYF.

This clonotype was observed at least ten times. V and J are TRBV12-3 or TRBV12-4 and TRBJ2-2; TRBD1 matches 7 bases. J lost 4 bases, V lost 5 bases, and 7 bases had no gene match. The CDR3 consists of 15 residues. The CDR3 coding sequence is TGTGCCAGCAGTCGCCAAAGGACAGGCACCGGGGAGCTGTTTTTT. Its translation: CASSRQRTGTGELFF.

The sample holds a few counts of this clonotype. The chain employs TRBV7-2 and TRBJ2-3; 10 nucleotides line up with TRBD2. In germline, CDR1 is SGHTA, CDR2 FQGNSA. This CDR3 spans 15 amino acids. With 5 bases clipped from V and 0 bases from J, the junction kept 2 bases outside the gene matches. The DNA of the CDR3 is TGTGCCAGCAGCAAGACTAGCGGGAGCACAGATACGCAGTATTTT. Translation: CASSKTSGSTDTQYF.

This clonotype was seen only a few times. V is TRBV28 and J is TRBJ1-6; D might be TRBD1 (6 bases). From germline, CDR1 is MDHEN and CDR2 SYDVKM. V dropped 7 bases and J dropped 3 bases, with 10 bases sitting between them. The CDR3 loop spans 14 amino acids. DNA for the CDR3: TGTGCCAGCATGGGGGCGAACTATAATTCACCCCTCCACTTT. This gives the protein CASMGANYNSPLHF.

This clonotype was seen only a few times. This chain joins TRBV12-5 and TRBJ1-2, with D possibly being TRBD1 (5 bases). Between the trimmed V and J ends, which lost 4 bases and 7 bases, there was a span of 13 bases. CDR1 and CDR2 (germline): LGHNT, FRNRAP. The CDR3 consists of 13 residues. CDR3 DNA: TGTGCTAGTGGTTGGGACCGAAGTGGTGGCTACACCTTC. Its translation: CASGWDRSGGYTF.

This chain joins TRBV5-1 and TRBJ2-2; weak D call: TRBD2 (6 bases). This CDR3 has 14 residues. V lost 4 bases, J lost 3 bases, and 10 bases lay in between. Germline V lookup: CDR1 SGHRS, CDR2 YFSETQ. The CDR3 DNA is TGCGCCAGCAGCGTGGGACTCTACACCGGGGAGCTGTTTTTT. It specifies CASSVGLYTGELFF. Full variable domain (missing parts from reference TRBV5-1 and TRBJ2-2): KAGVTQTPRYLIKTRGQQVTLSCSPISGHRSVSWYQQTPGQGLQFLFEYFSETQRNKGNFPGRFSGRQFSNSRSEMNVSTLELGDSALYLCASSVGLYTGELFFGEGSRLTVL.

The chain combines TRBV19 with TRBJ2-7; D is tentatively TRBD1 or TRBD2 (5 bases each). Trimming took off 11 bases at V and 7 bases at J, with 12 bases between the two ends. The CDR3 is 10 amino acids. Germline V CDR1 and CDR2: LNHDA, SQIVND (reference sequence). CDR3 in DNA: TGTGCCTCCGGGGCGGTAGAGCAGTACTTC. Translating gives CASGAVEQYF.

The DNA of the CDR3 is TGTGCCAGCAGTGAATTCCGGCGGGAGGGCAAAGGCGAGCAGTTCTTC. Amino acids: CASSEFRREGKGEQFF. This chain uses TRBV25-1 with TRBJ2-1; 9 positions match TRBD2. The ends lost 1 base at V and 10 bases at J; junction bases unmatched: 11. The germline V gene encodes CDR1 MGHDK and CDR2 SYGVNS. This CDR3 comprises 16 residues.

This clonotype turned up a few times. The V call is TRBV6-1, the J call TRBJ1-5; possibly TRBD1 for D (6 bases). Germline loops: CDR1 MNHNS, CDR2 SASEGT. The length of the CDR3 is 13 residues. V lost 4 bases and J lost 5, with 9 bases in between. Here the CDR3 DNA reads TGTGCCAGCAGTGGGGACACCTATCAGCCCCAGCATTTT. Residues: CASSGDTYQPQHF.

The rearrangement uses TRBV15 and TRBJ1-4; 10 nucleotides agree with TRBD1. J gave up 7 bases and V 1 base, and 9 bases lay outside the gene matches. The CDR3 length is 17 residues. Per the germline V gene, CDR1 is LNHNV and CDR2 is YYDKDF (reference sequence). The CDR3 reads CATSRVGGTGVTEKLFF. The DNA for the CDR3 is TGTGCCACCAGCAGAGTCGGAGGGACAGGGGTTACTGAAAAACTGTTTTTT.

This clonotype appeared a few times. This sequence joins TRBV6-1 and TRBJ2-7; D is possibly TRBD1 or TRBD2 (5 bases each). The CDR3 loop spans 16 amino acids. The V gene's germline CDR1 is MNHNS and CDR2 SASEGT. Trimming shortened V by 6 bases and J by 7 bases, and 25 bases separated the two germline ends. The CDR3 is CASRPGIGASWGEQYF. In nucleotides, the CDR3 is TGTGCCAGCAGACCGGGAATCGGGGCTTCTTGGGGGGAGCAGTACTTC.

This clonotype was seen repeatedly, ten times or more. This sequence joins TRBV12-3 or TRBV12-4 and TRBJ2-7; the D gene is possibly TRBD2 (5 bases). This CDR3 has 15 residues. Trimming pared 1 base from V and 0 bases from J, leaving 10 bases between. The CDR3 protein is CASSLVLAFSYEQYF. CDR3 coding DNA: TGTGCCAGCAGTTTAGTGTTAGCGTTCTCCTACGAGCAGTACTTC.

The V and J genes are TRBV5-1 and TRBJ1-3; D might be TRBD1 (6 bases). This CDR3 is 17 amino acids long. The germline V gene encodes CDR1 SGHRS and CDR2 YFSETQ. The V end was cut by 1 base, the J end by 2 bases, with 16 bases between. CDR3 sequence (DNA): TGCGCCAGCAGCTTGTCAACCGGGGGCGTTACTGGAAACACCATATATTTT. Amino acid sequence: CASSLSTGGVTGNTIYF.

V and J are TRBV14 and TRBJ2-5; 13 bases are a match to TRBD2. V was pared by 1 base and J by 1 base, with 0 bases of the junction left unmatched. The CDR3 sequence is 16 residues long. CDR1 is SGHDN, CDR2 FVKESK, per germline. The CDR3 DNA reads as TGTGCCAGCAGCCAAGGACTAGCGGGAGGCCAAGAGACCCAGTACTTC. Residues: CASSQGLAGGQETQYF.

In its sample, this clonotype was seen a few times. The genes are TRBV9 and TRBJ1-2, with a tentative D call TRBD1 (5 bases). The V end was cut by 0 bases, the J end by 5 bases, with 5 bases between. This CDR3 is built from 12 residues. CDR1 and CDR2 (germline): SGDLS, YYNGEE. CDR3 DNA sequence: TGTGCCAGCAGCGTAGCAGGGTATGGCTACACCTTC. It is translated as CASSVAGYGYTF.

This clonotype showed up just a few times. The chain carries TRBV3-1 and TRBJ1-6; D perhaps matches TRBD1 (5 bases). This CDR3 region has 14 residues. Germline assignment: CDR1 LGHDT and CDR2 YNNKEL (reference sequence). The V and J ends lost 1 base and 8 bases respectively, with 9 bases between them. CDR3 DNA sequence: TGTGCCAGCAGCCAAGGAACAGGATATTCACCCCTCCACTTT. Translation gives CASSQGTGYSPLHF.

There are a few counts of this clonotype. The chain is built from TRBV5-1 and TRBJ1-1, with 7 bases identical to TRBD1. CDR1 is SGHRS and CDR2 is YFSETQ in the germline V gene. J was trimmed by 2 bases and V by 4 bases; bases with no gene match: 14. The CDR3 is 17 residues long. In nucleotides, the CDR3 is TGCGCCAGCAGCCTGGGACCCCCTTCAGGGGGAAACACTGAAGCTTTCTTT. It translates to CASSLGPPSGGNTEAFF.

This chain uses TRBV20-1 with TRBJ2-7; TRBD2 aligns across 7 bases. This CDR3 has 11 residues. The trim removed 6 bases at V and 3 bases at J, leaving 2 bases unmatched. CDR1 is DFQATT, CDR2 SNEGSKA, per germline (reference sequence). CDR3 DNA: TGCAGTGCGAGCGGGGTCTACGAGCAGTACTTC. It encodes CSASGVYEQYF.

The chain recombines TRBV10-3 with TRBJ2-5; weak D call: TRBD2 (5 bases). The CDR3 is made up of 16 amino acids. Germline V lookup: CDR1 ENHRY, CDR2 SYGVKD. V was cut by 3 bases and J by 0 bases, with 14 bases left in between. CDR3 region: CAISDPGLANQETQYF. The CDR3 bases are TGTGCCATCAGTGACCCAGGACTGGCGAACCAAGAGACCCAGTACTTC.